These 32 T cell receptor beta chains originate from one sample sequenced in a study of brain T cells in children with intractable seizures. Sequencing was performed with immunoSEQ multiplex PCR; in TCRdb, only in-frame clones are kept and a portion is missing. The sample includes just under 65,000 clones, 90% to 96% of them seen just once. The sequenced sample was peripheral blood, obtained at surgery. The receptors shown here come from a boy under two years old with focal cortical dysplasia and intractable seizures.

CDR3 nucleotides: TGTGCCAGCAGCGGACGCCGGGACAGGGGGCATATGGGGGCCAACGTCCTGACTTTC. It is translated as CASSGRRDRGHMGANVLTF. The chain employs TRBV9 and TRBJ2-6; 12 nucleotides align to TRBD1. Germline V gene data show CDR1 as SGDLS and CDR2 as YYNGEE. V was pared by 3 bases and J by 4 bases, with 11 bases of the junction left unmatched. This CDR3 spans 19 amino acids.

This CDR3 is CASSEGGAKNIQYF. In nucleotides, the CDR3 is TGTGCCAGCAGTGAAGGGGGTGCCAAAAACATTCAGTACTTC. The chain has TRBV6-1 and TRBJ2-4; D gene unclear. The germline V gene encodes CDR1 MNHNS and CDR2 SASEGT. The CDR3 has 14 amino acids. V was trimmed by 1 base and J by 1 base, leaving 5 bases between them.

This chain joins TRBV11-2 and TRBJ2-3; D not certain. From germline, CDR1 is SGHAT and CDR2 FQNNGV. The CDR3 length is 15 residues. V shed 5 bases and J shed 3 bases, with 15 bases lying between them. DNA of the CDR3: TGTGCCAGCAGCGTGCTGGGAACCTCAACAGATACGCAGTATTTT. Encoded protein: CASSVLGTSTDTQYF.

This chain joins TRBV27 and TRBJ2-7; 7 bases align to TRBD1. CDR3 length equals 15 residues. Germline CDR1 MNHEY, CDR2 SMNVEV (reference sequence). Trimming cost V 1 base and J 2 bases; bases outside gene matches: 5. The CDR3 loop reads CASSLLGQVTYEQYF. As DNA, the CDR3 is TGTGCCAGCAGTTTATTAGGACAGGTAACCTACGAGCAGTACTTC.

The J gene is TRBJ1-2, the V gene TRBV9, with 7 bases lining up with TRBD1. The CDR3 has 15 amino acids. J gave up 0 bases and V 4 bases, and 6 bases lay outside the gene matches. Germline V gives CDR1 SGDLS, CDR2 YYNGEE. This chain's CDR3 is CASSKDRASNYGYTF. CDR3 DNA sequence: TGTGCCAGCAGCAAAGACAGGGCCTCTAACTATGGCTACACCTTC.

The gene calls are TRBV7-9 and TRBJ2-5; tentative D call: TRBD2 (6 bases). The germline V and J ends were trimmed by 1 base and 7 bases, with 10 bases remaining between them. This CDR3 region has 13 residues. The germline gives CDR1 SEHNR, CDR2 FQNEAQ (reference sequence). The CDR3 region is CASSLDGRGTQYF. The CDR3 DNA is TGTGCCAGCAGCTTAGACGGGCGGGGGACCCAGTACTTC.

The V gene is TRBV6-6, the J gene TRBJ2-7, with 7 positions matching TRBD1. The V segment lost 5 bases and the J segment 4 bases; nucleotides outside the gene matches: 8. The CDR3 sequence is 14 residues long. CDR1 is MNHNY, CDR2 SVGAGI, per germline (reference sequence). For the CDR3, the DNA is TGTGCCAGCAGTCGGGACAGAGGGCAATACGAGCAGTACTTC. It encodes CASSRDRGQYEQYF.

The chain has TRBV6-5 and TRBJ1-1; D not certain. Trimming pared 6 bases from V and 7 bases from J, leaving 15 bases between. The CDR3 is made up of 13 amino acids. The germline gives CDR1 MNHEY, CDR2 SVGAGI. CDR3: CASSRSWQNEAFF. CDR3 sequence (DNA): TGTGCCAGCAGCCGAAGCTGGCAGAATGAAGCTTTCTTT.

Only one count was recorded for this clone. The chain couples TRBV6-4 to TRBJ2-5; 7 nucleotides match TRBD2. Germline assignment: CDR1 MRHNA and CDR2 SNTAGT. The CDR3 sequence is 13 residues long. With 9 bases clipped from V and 3 bases from J, the junction kept 7 bases outside the gene matches. In DNA, the CDR3 is TGTGCCAGGGGGGGGATAAGCGAAGAGACCCAGTACTTC. It codes for CARGGISEETQYF.

The V and J genes are TRBV6-4 and TRBJ1-2, with a weak D call TRBD1 (5 bases). Deletions cut 3 bases from V and 7 bases from J, with 18 bases between. Germline assignment: CDR1 MRHNA and CDR2 SNTAGT. This CDR3 comprises 15 residues. The CDR3 spells CASSELSEEGRGYTF. The CDR3 DNA reads as TGTGCCAGCAGTGAGCTGTCCGAGGAGGGACGTGGCTACACCTTC.

J is TRBJ2-5 and V is TRBV4-1; D possibly corresponds to TRBD2 (5 bases). This CDR3 comprises 13 residues. Per the germline V gene, CDR1 is MGHRA and CDR2 is YSYEKL. Trimming left V 1 base short and J 5 bases short, with 8 bases between. The CDR3 reads CASSQGVAETQYF. The CDR3 coding sequence is TGCGCCAGCAGCCAAGGGGTAGCGGAGACCCAGTACTTC.

This chain links TRBV4-3 with TRBJ2-1; 9 nucleotides align to TRBD2. Losses at the gene ends were 4 bases for V and 3 bases for J; bases not matched to a gene: 4. This CDR3 has 15 amino acids. In germline, CDR1 is LGHNA, CDR2 YSLEER. The CDR3 coding sequence is TGCGCCAGCAGCCCCATGACTAGCGGCTACAATGAGCAGTTCTTC. It is translated as CASSPMTSGYNEQFF.

The chain carries TRBV9 and TRBJ2-3, with 15 bases fitting TRBD2. Germline V gene sequence: CDR1 SGDLS, CDR2 YYNGEE. The CDR3 loop spans 17 amino acids. V lost 3 bases, J lost 6 bases, and 8 bases stayed unmatched. The chain's CDR3 is CASSAWTSGGALDTQYF. CDR3 nucleotides: TGTGCCAGCAGCGCCTGGACTAGCGGGGGGGCGTTGGATACGCAGTATTTT.

The V gene is TRBV18, the J gene TRBJ2-1; D ambiguous. V shed 2 bases and J shed 0 bases, with 8 bases lying between them. CDR3 length: 15 residues. Germline assignment: CDR1 KGHSH and CDR2 LQKENI. CDR3 coding DNA: TGTGCCAGCTCACCAGGGCCGATCTCCTACAATGAGCAGTTCTTC. As protein: CASSPGPISYNEQFF.

The chain uses TRBV5-4 and TRBJ2-1; 9 bases match TRBD1. The CDR3 covers 14 residues. Germline V gene sequence: CDR1 SGHNT, CDR2 YYREEE (reference sequence). J lost 5 bases, V lost 2 bases, and 2 bases had no gene match. The CDR3 DNA reads TGTGCCAGCAGCTTTAGGACAGGGGACAATGAGCAGTTCTTC. It is translated as CASSFRTGDNEQFF.

This clone is a singleton in its sample. The chain combines TRBV14 with TRBJ1-2; D remains unclear. Trimming pared 3 bases from V and 6 bases from J, leaving 8 bases between. The CDR3 contains 12 residues. Germline V gene data show CDR1 as SGHDN and CDR2 as FVKESK. The CDR3 bases are TGTGCCAGCAGCCACGGCAGCAATGGCTACACCTTC. This gives the protein CASSHGSNGYTF.

The chain uses TRBV5-1 and TRBJ2-6; the match to TRBD1 covers 8 bases. J gave up 2 bases and V 5 bases, and 15 bases lay outside the gene matches. There are 19 residues in the CDR3. Germline V gene sequence: CDR1 SGHRS, CDR2 YFSETQ. This CDR3 reads CASSSRRSGRGPGANVLTF. The CDR3 region has the DNA TGCGCCAGCAGTTCGCGGCGGTCGGGCAGGGGGCCTGGGGCCAACGTCCTGACTTTC.

This clone was picked up a small number of times. This chain uses TRBV5-4 with TRBJ1-2; D is unclear. Germline CDR1 SGHNT, CDR2 YYREEE (reference sequence). Trimming took off 0 bases at V and 3 bases at J, with 12 bases between the two ends. This CDR3 is 15 amino acids long. The CDR3 sequence: CASSLEGPGDYGYTF. The CDR3 DNA follows: TGTGCCAGCAGCTTGGAAGGCCCCGGGGACTATGGCTACACCTTC. The whole variable domain, filled in from reference TRBV5-4 and TRBJ1-2, reads ETGVTQSPTHLIKTRGQQVTLRCSSQSGHNTVSWYQQALGQGPQFIFQYYREEENGRGNFPPRFSGLQFPNYSSELNVNALELDDSALYLCASSLEGPGDYGYTFGSGTRLTVV.

This chain uses TRBV29-1 with TRBJ2-1; D remains unclear. The CDR3 consists of 11 residues. The V gene's germline CDR1 is SQVTM and CDR2 ANQGSEA. Trimming stripped 2 bases from V and 8 bases from J, with 7 bases between. The CDR3, as DNA: TGCAGCGTTGAATTGGTACATGAGCAGTTCTTC. Its translation: CSVELVHEQFF.

The chain couples TRBV7-2 to TRBJ2-2; D perhaps matches TRBD2 (6 bases). The CDR3 extends over 14 amino acids. V gave up 5 bases and J gave up 7 bases, with 14 bases separating them. Germline CDR1 SGHTA, CDR2 FQGNSA. This CDR3 is CASSPRTMVGELFF. CDR3 bases: TGTGCCAGCAGCCCCAGGACTATGGTCGGGGAGCTGTTTTTT.

CDR3 DNA sequence: TGTGCCAGCAGCTCCATAAGACAGGGGTGGAACACTGAAGCTTTCTTT. Translation gives CASSSIRQGWNTEAFF. The chain has TRBV7-8 and TRBJ1-1; the match to TRBD1 covers 8 bases. The CDR3 extends over 16 amino acids. The germline gives CDR1 SGHVS, CDR2 FQNEAQ. With 4 bases clipped from V and 1 base from J, the junction kept 8 bases outside the gene matches.

The chain has TRBV15 and TRBJ1-6; 7 nucleotides line up with TRBD1. CDR1 is LNHNV and CDR2 is YYDKDF in the germline V gene (reference sequence). V was pared by 1 base and J by 7 bases, with 4 bases of the junction left unmatched. The CDR3 is made up of 15 amino acids. CDR3 nucleotides: TGTGCCACCAGCAGAGTTGACAGGGACAATTCACCCCTCCACTTT. It translates to CATSRVDRDNSPLHF.

V gene TRBV4-1 combines with J gene TRBJ2-3; 10 positions agree with TRBD1. Germline V gives CDR1 MGHRA, CDR2 YSYEKL. J lost 2 bases, V lost 5 bases, and 10 bases had no gene match. The CDR3 runs to 17 residues. In DNA, the CDR3 is TGCGCCAGCAGCTCTCCCGGGACAGGGGATACCACAGATACGCAGTATTTT. This encodes CASSSPGTGDTTDTQYF.

V gene TRBV4-2 combines with J gene TRBJ2-1; 7 bases align to TRBD1. The J segment lost 8 bases and the V segment lost 3 bases, leaving 10 bases of the junction unmatched. Germline-derived CDR1 and CDR2 are LGHNA and YNFKEQ. This CDR3 comprises 15 residues. CDR3 sequence: CASSQRDRAYDEQFF. CDR3 bases: TGTGCCAGCAGCCAGAGGGACAGAGCTTACGATGAGCAGTTCTTC.

The CDR3 sequence: CASSAWDRTYEQYF. The CDR3 DNA sequence: TGTGCCAGCAGTGCTTGGGACCGCACCTACGAGCAGTACTTC. V gene TRBV25-1 combines with J gene TRBJ2-7; the D gene could be TRBD1 or TRBD2 (5 bases each). The CDR3 length is 14 residues. V lost 4 bases, J lost 2 bases, and 12 bases lay in between. From germline, CDR1 is MGHDK and CDR2 SYGVNS.

The chain links TRBV28 to TRBJ2-1, with a tentative D call TRBD2 (5 bases). The V gene's germline CDR1 is MDHEN and CDR2 SYDVKM. Trimming pared 5 bases from V and 0 bases from J, leaving 8 bases between. The CDR3 contains 14 residues. In DNA, the CDR3 is TGTGCCAGCAGTCGGAGGAGCTCCTACAATGAGCAGTTCTTC. This gives the protein CASSRRSSYNEQFF.

The chain combines TRBV6-5 with TRBJ1-4; maybe TRBD1 (5 bases). Per the germline V gene, CDR1 is MNHEY and CDR2 is SVGAGI. This CDR3 is 14 amino acids long. V shed 4 bases and J shed 8 bases, with 14 bases lying between them. DNA for the CDR3: TGTGCCAGCAGTTCGGACACCCGAGGGGAAAAACTGTTTTTT. Protein: CASSSDTRGEKLFF.

V is TRBV19 and J is TRBJ2-3; a possible D gene is TRBD1 (5 bases). Germline CDR1 is LNHDA and CDR2 is SQIVND (reference sequence). The ends were cut back, 4 bases at V and 2 bases at J, with 7 bases in the middle. The CDR3 contains 13 residues. In DNA form, the CDR3 reads TGTGCCAGTAGTACTGGACACACAGATACGCAGTATTTT. It translates to CASSTGHTDTQYF.

The rearrangement uses TRBV5-1 and TRBJ1-2, with D possibly TRBD1 on 5 matching bases. This CDR3 contains 15 residues. The V gene's germline CDR1 is SGHRS and CDR2 YFSETQ. V lost 6 bases and J lost 4, with 19 bases in between. The CDR3 loop reads CASNSGRADSYGYTF. The CDR3 nucleotides read TGCGCCAGCAACTCGGGCAGGGCCGATAGCTATGGCTACACCTTC.

The V gene is TRBV10-3, the J gene TRBJ1-2; 7 bases match TRBD1. The CDR3 has 13 amino acids. Germline assignment: CDR1 ENHRY and CDR2 SYGVKD. The junction had 12 bases not matched to a gene; V was cut back by 10 bases and J by 7 bases. The CDR3 DNA is TGTGCCACCACACTTCCCACAGGGGCTGGCTACACCTTC. This encodes CATTLPTGAGYTF.

The chain employs TRBV5-1 and TRBJ2-7; possibly TRBD2 for D (5 bases). The CDR3 loop spans 12 amino acids. CDR1 is SGHRS and CDR2 is YFSETQ in the germline V gene. V was trimmed by 1 base and J by 4 bases, leaving 6 bases between them. The CDR3 sequence: CASSLRGYEQYF. The CDR3 nucleotides read TGCGCCAGCAGCTTGAGAGGGTACGAGCAGTACTTC. Full variable domain (missing parts from reference TRBV5-1 and TRBJ2-7): KAGVTQTPRYLIKTRGQQVTLSCSPISGHRSVSWYQQTPGQGLQFLFEYFSETQRNKGNFPGRFSGRQFSNSRSEMNVSTLELGDSALYLCASSLRGYEQYFGPGTRLTVT.

As to this clone: The junction departs from germline at one end; a sequencing error may be responsible. Other DNA sequences within the sample encode an identical CDR3. In DNA, the CDR3 is TGCGCCAGCAGCGGGACACTAAACTACGAGCAGTACTTC. Translation gives CASSGTLNYEQYF. The gene calls are TRBV7-7 and TRBJ2-7; a weak D match, TRBD2 (7 bases). This CDR3 comprises 13 residues. Germline CDR1 is SSHAT and CDR2 is FNYEAQ (reference sequence).